This TCR beta chain comes out of a study of T cell changes during pregnancy in multiple sclerosis (dated by TCRdb to the late 2010s). In the study overall: In women with multiple sclerosis, the researchers looked at how the T cell repertoire shifted as pregnancy progressed.

As for this clone: Its binding antigen is unknown. One base away there is no much larger clone; base qualities are not given.

The library relied on the immunoSEQ multiplex PCR assay. TCRdb mirrors the immuneACCESS table, restricted to in-frame sequences. Some clones are absent from its copies; in checked studies, under half trace to an unresolved V gene, and the reason for the others is unknown. Across this sample there are 60,000 to 90,000 clones, with roughly 91% seen only once. The ten top clones hold just over 2.5% of the sample. Material: peripheral blood, obtained after pregnancy. This receptor was obtained from a female donor in good health, enrolled as a control in a pregnancy study.

The CDR3: CASSPGGRARETQYF. The sequenced DNA is TGTGCCAGCTCACCTGGAGGGAGGGCCCGGGAGACCCAGTACTTC. This chain is built from TRBV18 and TRBJ2-5; the junction holds 7 bases that match TRBD2. The germline V gene supplies CDR1 KGHSH and CDR2 LQKENI. The junction shows trimming of 3 bases on V and 5 bases on J, and the gene matches do not reach 9 bases of it. Its CDR3 holds 15 amino acids, cysteine through phenylalanine. The sequence is cut down to CDR3 DNA, 45 bases in frame from base 1.